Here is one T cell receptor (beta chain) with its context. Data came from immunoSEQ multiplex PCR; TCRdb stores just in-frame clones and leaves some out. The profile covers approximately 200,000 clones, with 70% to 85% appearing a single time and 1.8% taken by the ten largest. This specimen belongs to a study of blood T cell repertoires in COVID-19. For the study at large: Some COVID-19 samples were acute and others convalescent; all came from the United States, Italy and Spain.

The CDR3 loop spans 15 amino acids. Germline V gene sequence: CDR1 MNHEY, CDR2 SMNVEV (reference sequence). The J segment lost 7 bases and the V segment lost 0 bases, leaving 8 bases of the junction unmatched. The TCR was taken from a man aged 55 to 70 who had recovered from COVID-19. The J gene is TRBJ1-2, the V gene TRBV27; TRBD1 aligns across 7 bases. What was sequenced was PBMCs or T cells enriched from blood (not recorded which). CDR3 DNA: TGTGCCAGCAGTTTATCTCCAGACAGGGTGGGTGGCTACACCTTC. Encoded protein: CASSLSPDRVGGYTF.